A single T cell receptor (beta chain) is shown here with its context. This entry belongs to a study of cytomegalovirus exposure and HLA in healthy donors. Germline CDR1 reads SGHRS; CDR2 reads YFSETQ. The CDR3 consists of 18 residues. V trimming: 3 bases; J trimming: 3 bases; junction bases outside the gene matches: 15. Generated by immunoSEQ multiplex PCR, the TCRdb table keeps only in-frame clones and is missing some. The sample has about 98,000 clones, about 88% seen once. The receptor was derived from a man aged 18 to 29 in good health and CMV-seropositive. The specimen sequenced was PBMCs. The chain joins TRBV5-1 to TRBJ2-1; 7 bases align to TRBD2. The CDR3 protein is CASSWRTFRAGSYNEQFF. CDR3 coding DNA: TGCGCCAGCAGCTGGAGGACTTTTCGAGCGGGGAGCTACAATGAGCAGTTCTTC.